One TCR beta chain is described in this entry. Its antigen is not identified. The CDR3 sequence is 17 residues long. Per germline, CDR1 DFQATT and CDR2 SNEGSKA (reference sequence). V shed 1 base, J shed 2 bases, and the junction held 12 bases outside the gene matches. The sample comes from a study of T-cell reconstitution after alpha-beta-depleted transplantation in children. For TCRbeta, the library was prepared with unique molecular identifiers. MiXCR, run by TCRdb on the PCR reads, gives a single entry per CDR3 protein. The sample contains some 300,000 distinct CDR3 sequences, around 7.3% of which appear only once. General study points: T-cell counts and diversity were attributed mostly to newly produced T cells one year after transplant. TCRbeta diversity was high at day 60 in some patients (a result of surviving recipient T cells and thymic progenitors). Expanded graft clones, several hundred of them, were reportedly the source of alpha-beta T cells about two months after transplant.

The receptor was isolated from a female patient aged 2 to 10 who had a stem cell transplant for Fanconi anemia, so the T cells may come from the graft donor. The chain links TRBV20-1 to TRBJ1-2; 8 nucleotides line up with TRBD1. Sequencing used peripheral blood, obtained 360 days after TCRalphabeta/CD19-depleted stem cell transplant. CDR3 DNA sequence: TGCAGTGCTAGAGTCAGGACAGGGCCATTTTTGAACTATGGCTACACCTTC. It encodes CSARVRTGPFLNYGYTF.